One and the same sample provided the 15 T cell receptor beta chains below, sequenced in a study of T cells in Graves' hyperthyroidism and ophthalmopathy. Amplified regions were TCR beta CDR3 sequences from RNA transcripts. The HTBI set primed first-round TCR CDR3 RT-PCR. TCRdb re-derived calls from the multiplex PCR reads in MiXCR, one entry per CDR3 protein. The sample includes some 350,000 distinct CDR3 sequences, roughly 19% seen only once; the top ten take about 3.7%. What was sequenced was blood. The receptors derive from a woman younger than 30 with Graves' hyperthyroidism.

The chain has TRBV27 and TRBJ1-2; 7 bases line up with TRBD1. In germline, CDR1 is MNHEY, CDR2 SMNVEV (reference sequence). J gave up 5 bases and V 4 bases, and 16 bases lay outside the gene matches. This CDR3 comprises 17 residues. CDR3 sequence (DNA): TGTGCCAGCAGTTCTACCTTCTCCGGACAGGACATTTATGGCTACACCTTC. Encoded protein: CASSSTFSGQDIYGYTF.

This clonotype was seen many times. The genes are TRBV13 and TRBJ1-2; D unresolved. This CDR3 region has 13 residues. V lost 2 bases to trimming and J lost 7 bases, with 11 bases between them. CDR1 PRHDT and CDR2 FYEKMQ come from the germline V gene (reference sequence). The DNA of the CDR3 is TGTGCCAGCAGCTTATACCGGGAGGGTGGCTACACCTTC. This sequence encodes CASSLYREGGYTF. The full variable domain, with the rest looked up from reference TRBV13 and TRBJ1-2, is AAGVIQSPRHLIKEKRETATLKCYPIPRHDTVYWYQQGPGQDPQFLISFYEKMQSDKGSIPDRFSAQQFSDYHSELNMSSLELGDSALYFCASSLYREGGYTFGSGTRLTVV.

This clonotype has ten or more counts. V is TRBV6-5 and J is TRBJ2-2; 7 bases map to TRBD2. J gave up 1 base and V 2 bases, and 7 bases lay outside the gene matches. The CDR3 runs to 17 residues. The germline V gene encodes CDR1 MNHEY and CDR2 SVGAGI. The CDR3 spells CASSYGWDYGNTGELFF. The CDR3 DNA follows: TGTGCCAGCAGTTACGGTTGGGACTACGGGAACACCGGGGAGCTGTTTTTT.

The CDR3 DNA is TGTGCCAGCAGCCCTGGCAACCAAAATGAAGGCTACACCTTC. It translates to CASSPGNQNEGYTF. V gene TRBV7-6 combines with J gene TRBJ1-2; D remains ambiguous. V lost 5 bases and J 8 bases, leaving 18 bases between the germline ends. Germline V gives CDR1 SGHVS, CDR2 FNYEAQ. The CDR3 totals 14 residues.

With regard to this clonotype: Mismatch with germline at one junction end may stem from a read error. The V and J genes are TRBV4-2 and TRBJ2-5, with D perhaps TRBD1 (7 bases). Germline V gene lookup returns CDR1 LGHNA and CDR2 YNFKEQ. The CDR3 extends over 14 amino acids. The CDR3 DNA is TGTGCCAGCAGCCAAGCAGGGGGAGGAGAGAGCCAGTACTTC. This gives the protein CASSQAGGGESQYF.

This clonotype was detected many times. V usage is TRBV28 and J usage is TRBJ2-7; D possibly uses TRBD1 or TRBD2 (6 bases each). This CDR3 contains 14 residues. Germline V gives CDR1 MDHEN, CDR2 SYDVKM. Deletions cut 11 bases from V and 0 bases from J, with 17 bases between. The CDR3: CAAGGYWNSYEQYF. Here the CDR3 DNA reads TGTGCCGCCGGGGGCTACTGGAACTCCTACGAGCAGTACTTC.

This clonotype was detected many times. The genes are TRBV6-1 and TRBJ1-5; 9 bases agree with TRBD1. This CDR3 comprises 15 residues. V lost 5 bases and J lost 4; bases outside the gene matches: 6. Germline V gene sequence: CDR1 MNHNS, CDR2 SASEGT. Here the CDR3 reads CASSQGTGRNQPQHF. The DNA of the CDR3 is TGTGCCAGCAGTCAAGGGACAGGGAGGAATCAGCCCCAGCATTTT.

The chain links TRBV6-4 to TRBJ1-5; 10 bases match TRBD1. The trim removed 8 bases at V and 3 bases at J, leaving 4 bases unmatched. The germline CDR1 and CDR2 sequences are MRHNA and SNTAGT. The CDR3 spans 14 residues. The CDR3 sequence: CASLGQGHNQPQHF. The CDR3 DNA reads TGTGCCAGCCTGGGACAGGGGCACAATCAGCCCCAGCATTTT.

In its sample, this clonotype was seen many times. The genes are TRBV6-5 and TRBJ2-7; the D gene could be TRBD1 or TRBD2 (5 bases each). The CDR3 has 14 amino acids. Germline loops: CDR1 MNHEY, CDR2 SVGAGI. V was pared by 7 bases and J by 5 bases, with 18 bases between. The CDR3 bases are TGTGCCAGCATTTCTCGGGACCCTCGGGACGAGCAGTACTTC. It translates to CASISRDPRDEQYF.

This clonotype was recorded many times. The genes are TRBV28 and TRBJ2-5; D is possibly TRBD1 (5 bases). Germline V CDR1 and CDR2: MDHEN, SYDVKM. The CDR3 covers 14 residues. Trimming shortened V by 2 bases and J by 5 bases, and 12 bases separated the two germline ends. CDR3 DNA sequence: TGTGCCAGCAGTTTAGACAGTCCCAGGGAGACCCAGTACTTC. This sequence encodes CASSLDSPRETQYF.

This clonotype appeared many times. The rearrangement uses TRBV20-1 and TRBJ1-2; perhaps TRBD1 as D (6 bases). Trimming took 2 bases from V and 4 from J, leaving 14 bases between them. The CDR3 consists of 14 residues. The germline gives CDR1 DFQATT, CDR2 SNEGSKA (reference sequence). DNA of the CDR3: TGCAGTGCTAGAAGGCAGGGGAAGTCCTATGGCTACACCTTC. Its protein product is CSARRQGKSYGYTF.

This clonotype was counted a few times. CDR3 loop: CASSTGDITGTEAFF. Here the CDR3 DNA reads TGTGCCAGCAGCACAGGGGATATTACCGGGACTGAAGCTTTCTTT. This chain uses TRBV9 with TRBJ1-1, with TRBD1 identical over 7 bases. Germline V gene data show CDR1 as SGDLS and CDR2 as YYNGEE. The V and J ends lost 4 bases and 5 bases, in that order; junction bases with no gene match: 11. This CDR3 comprises 15 residues.

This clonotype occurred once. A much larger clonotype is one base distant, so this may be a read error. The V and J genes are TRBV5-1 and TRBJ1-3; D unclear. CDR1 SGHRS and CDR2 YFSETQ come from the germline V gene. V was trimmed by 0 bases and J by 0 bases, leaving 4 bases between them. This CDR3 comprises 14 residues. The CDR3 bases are TGCGCCAGCAGCTTGGACACCTCTGGAAACACCATATATTTT. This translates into CASSLDTSGNTIYF. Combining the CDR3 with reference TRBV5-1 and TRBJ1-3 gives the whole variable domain KAGVTQTPRYLIKTRGQQVTLSCSPISGHRSVSWYQQTPGQGLQFLFEYFSETQRNKGNFPGRFSGRQFSNSRSEMNVSTLELGDSALYLCASSLDTSGNTIYFGEGSWLTVV.

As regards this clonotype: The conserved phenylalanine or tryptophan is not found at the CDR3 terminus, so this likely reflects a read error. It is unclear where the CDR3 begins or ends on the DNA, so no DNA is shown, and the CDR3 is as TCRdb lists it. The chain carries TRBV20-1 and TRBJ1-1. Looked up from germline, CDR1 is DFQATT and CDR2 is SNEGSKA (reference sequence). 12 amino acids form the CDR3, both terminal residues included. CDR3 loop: CSARSGNTEACL.

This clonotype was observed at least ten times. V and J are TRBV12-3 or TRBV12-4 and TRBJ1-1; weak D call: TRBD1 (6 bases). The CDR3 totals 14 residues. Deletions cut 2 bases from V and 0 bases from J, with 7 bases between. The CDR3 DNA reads TGTGCCAGCAGTTTAACAGGGATGAACACTGAAGCTTTCTTT. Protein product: CASSLTGMNTEAFF.